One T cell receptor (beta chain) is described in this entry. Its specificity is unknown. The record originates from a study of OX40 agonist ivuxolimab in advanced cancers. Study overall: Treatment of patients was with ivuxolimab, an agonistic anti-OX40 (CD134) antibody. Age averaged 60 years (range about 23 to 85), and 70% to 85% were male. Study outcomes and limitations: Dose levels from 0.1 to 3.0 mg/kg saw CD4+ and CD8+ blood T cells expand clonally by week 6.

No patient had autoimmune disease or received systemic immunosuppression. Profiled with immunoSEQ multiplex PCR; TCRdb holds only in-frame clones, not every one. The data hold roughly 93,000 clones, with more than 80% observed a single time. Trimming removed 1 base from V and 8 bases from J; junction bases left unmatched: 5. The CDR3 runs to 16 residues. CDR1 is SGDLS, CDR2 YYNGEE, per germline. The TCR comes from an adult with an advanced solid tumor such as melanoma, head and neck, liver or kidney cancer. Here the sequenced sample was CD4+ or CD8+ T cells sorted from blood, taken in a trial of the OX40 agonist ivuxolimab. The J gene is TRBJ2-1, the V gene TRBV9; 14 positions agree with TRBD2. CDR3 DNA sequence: TGTGCCAGCAGCGTATCTGGGACTAGCGGGAGCTATGAGCAGTTCTTC. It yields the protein CASSVSGTSGSYEQFF.